The next 6 T cell receptor beta chains were all read from a single sample in a study of cytomegalovirus exposure and HLA in healthy donors. With 60 Vbeta and 13 Jbeta primers, the PCR was carried out. TCRdb's table, derived via immunoSEQ multiplex PCR, lists solely in-frame clones and lacks some. The sample has 85,000 to 120,000 clones, over 70% seen once. Input material: PBMCs. These receptors originate from a female donor in good health and CMV-seronegative.

A remark on this clone: Its ends do not fully match the called genes, so a read error is possible. V gene TRBV19 combines with J gene TRBJ1-1; 7 bases are a match to TRBD1. Germline V gene data show CDR1 as LNHDA and CDR2 as SQIVND (reference sequence). The CDR3 has 16 residues. The chain's CDR3 is CASNIRADRLNTEAFF. The CDR3, as DNA: TGTGCCAGTAATATACGAGCGGACAGGTTGAACACTGAAGCTTTCTTT.

This clone was picked up one time. The J gene is TRBJ1-1, the V gene TRBV15, with 10 bases fitting TRBD1. Germline V gives CDR1 LNHNV, CDR2 YYDKDF (reference sequence). The CDR3 is 14 residues long. V gave up 7 bases and J gave up 5 bases; unmatched junction bases: 7. The CDR3 sequence is CATKRGQGGTEAFF. Written as DNA, the CDR3 is TGTGCCACCAAACGAGGACAGGGGGGGACTGAAGCTTTCTTT. The entire variable domain, with the rest obtained from reference TRBV15 and TRBJ1-1, is as follows: DAMVIQNPRYQVTQFGKPVTLSCSQTLNHNVMYWYQQKSSQAPKLLFHYYDKDFNNEADTPDNFQSRRPNTSFCFLDIRSPGLGDTAMYLCATKRGQGGTEAFFGQGTRLTVV.

The rearrangement links TRBV11-1 to TRBJ2-7, with 7 bases aligning to TRBD2. The germline V gene encodes CDR1 SGHAT and CDR2 FQDESV (reference sequence). V was pared by 4 bases and J by 6 bases, with 18 bases of the junction left unmatched. This CDR3 has 17 residues. CDR3 nucleotide sequence: TGTGCCAGCAGCTGGGTCGCGGGAGAGGCGGGAGAAGGCGAGCAGTACTTC. It encodes CASSWVAGEAGEGEQYF.

The table lists this clone with a few counts. The V gene is TRBV15, the J gene TRBJ2-1; 7 positions match TRBD1. With V trimmed by 1 base and J by 6 bases, 3 bases remained unmatched. Germline CDR1 reads LNHNV; CDR2 reads YYDKDF (reference sequence). CDR3 length: 14 residues. Here the CDR3 reads CATSRGQGGNEQFF. CDR3 nucleotides: TGTGCCACCAGCAGAGGACAGGGTGGCAATGAGCAGTTCTTC. Looking up the rest from reference TRBV15 and TRBJ2-1 gives the full variable domain: DAMVIQNPRYQVTQFGKPVTLSCSQTLNHNVMYWYQQKSSQAPKLLFHYYDKDFNNEADTPDNFQSRRPNTSFCFLDIRSPGLGDTAMYLCATSRGQGGNEQFFGPGTRLTVL.

This clone has only a few counts. The gene calls are TRBV28 and TRBJ2-7; the match to TRBD1 covers 7 bases. The CDR3 has 12 amino acids. V lost 6 bases and J lost 6; bases outside the gene matches: 5. The germline gives CDR1 MDHEN, CDR2 SYDVKM. The CDR3 here is CASRRNRGEQYF. The CDR3 DNA sequence: TGTGCCAGCAGGAGAAACAGGGGCGAGCAGTACTTC.

This clone appeared many times. V usage is TRBV4-3 and J usage is TRBJ2-6; 8 bases map to TRBD2. The CDR3 has 16 amino acids. Per germline, CDR1 LGHNA and CDR2 YSLEER. V lost 2 bases, J lost 2 bases, and 2 bases stayed unmatched. CDR3 sequence (DNA): TGCGCCAGCAGCCAAAATAGCGGGACTGGGGCCAACGTCCTGACTTTC. It translates to CASSQNSGTGANVLTF.